This record covers a single T cell receptor beta chain. As yet, its antigen is unknown. The sample is drawn from a study of cytomegalovirus exposure and HLA in healthy donors. Across the whole study: Earlier, roughly 120 million unique TCR beta sequences were recovered from roughly 200 million T cells by an analysis. Most donors, less than 85% of approximately 400 genotyped, fell in the Caucasian-associated ancestry cluster.

Study-level points and caveats: A missense variant in DCLRE1C was later tied to TCR beta V- and J-gene trimming. Among TCR beta chains of equal frequency, HLA-associated ones were more clonally expanded in a later analysis.

Germline CDR1 reads KGHSH; CDR2 reads LQKENI. The CDR3 sequence is 16 residues long. The germline V and J ends were trimmed by 5 bases and 0 bases, with 13 bases remaining between them. PCR employed 60 Vbeta and 13 Jbeta primers. The method was immunoSEQ multiplex PCR; TCRdb's version includes in-frame clones alone and lacks a portion of them. The data contain approximately 280,000 clones, 86% of them seen just once; the ten biggest clones take up roughly 4%. V gene TRBV18 combines with J gene TRBJ2-2; possibly TRBD2 for D (6 bases). This clonotype was sampled from a middle-aged man in good health and CMV-seropositive. The source material was PBMCs. The CDR3 protein is CASSYSGLTNTGELFF. The DNA for the CDR3 is TGTGCCAGCTCATATTCTGGACTAACGAACACCGGGGAGCTGTTTTTT. Variable domain in full (rest from reference TRBV18 and TRBJ2-2): NAGVMQNPRHLVRRRGQEARLRCSPMKGHSHVYWYRQLPEEGLKFMVYLQKENIIDESGMPKERFSAEFPKEGPSILRIQQVVRGDSAAYFCASSYSGLTNTGELFFGEGSRLTVL.